This T cell receptor (beta chain) was identified during a study of T cell repertoires in cytomegalovirus infection. Study background: Selected CMV epitopes included recently identified HLA-C-restricted ones as well as well-studied HLA-B-restricted ones. Study observations and caveats: In two of eight donors, the top clonotype was HLA-C-restricted CMV-specific.

MiXCR, applied by TCRdb to the reads, yields one record per CDR3 protein. The sample contains about 830,000 distinct CDR3 sequences, about 30% of which appear only once. This clonotype has just a few counts. The target antigen is unknown. The CDR3 consists of 15 residues. The germline V gene encodes CDR1 SEHNR and CDR2 FQNEAQ (reference sequence). The V segment lost 1 base and the J segment 7 bases; nucleotides outside the gene matches: 5. The sequence derives from a human donor in good health (CMV status not recorded). Some clones in this sample may be carry-over from other donors' samples. The chain has TRBV7-9 and TRBJ1-5; 9 bases agree with TRBD1. The input for sequencing was cultured CD8+ T cells from PBMCs, taken from culture after CMV antigen stimulation. In DNA, the CDR3 is TGTGCCAGCAGCTTAGGGGGACAGGGACGGCAGCCCCAGCATTTT. Translated: CASSLGGQGRQPQHF.